This TCR beta chain was profiled in a study of T-cell reconstitution after alpha-beta-depleted transplantation in children. The germline V gene encodes CDR1 DFQATT and CDR2 SNEGSKA (reference sequence). The CDR3 runs to 14 residues. V was pared by 5 bases and J by 6 bases, with 17 bases between. The TCRbeta library incorporated unique molecular identifiers. TCRdb reprocessed the PCR reads via MiXCR and lists one record per CDR3 protein. The repertoire holds fewer than 400,000 distinct CDR3 sequences, with roughly 22% as singletons. Sequences were derived from PBMCs from the stem cell graft donor, sampled from the stem cell graft. The sequence came from a human donor who donated a stem cell graft to a child with acute myeloid leukemia. J is TRBJ2-1 and V is TRBV20-1, with D perhaps TRBD2 (6 bases). The CDR3 nucleotides read TGCAGTGCTGCTGTCAGCGGGCCGGGCAATGAGCAGTTCTTC. It specifies CSAAVSGPGNEQFF.